This T cell receptor (beta chain) was recorded in a study of cytomegalovirus exposure and HLA in healthy donors. The PCR used 60 Vbeta and 13 Jbeta primers. Using immunoSEQ multiplex PCR, the repertoire was profiled, and TCRdb retains in-frame clones only, with some absent. The table has approximately 210,000 clones, roughly 77% seen once. V shed 6 bases and J shed 8 bases, with 20 bases lying between them. The CDR3 has 15 residues. Looked up from germline, CDR1 is MDHEN and CDR2 is SYDVKM. This chain links TRBV28 with TRBJ1-5, with D perhaps matching TRBD1 (5 bases). The receptor was derived from a male donor in good health and CMV-seropositive. The sample comprised PBMCs. The CDR3 spells CASRPGGTLGEPQHF. The CDR3, as DNA: TGTGCCAGCAGGCCCGGAGGGACCCTAGGAGAGCCCCAGCATTTT.